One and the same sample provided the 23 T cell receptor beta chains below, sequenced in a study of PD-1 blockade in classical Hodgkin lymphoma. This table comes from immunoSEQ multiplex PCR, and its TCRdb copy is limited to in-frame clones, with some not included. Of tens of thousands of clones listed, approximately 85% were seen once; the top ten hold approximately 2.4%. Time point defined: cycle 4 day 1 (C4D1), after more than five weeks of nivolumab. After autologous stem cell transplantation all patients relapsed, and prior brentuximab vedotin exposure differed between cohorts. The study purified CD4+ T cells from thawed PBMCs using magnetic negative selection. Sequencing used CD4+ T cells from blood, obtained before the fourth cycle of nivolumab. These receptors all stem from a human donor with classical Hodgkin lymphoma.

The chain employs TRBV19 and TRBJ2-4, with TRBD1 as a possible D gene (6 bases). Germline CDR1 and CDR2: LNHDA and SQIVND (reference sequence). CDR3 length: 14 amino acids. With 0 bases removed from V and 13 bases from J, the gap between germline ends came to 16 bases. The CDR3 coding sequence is TGTGCCAGTAGTATAGATCTAACAGGGAGTATCCAGTACTTC. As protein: CASSIDLTGSIQYF.

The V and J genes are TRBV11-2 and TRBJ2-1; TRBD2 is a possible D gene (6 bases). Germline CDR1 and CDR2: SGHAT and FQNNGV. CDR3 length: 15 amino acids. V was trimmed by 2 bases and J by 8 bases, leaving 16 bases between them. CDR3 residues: CASSLKREINDEQFF. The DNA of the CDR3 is TGTGCCAGCAGCTTAAAACGGGAGATCAACGATGAGCAGTTCTTC.

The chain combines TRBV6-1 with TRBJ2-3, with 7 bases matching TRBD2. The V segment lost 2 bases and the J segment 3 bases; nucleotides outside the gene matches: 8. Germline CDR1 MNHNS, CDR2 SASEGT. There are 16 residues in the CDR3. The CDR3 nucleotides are TGTGCCAGCAGTGAAAGGGGAGGGGCAAATACAGATACGCAGTATTTT. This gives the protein CASSERGGANTDTQYF.

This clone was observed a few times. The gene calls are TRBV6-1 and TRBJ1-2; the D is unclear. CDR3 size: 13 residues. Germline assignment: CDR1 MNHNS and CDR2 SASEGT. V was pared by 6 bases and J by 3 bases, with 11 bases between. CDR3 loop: CASSPGWDYGYTF. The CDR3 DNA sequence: TGTGCCAGCAGCCCTGGGTGGGACTATGGCTACACCTTC.

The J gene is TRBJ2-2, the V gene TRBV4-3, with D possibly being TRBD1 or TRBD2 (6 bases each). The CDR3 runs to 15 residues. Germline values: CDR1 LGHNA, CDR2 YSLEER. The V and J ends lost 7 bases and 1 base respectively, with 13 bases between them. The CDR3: CASTRGVENTGELFF. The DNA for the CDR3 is TGCGCCAGCACGAGGGGGGTGGAGAACACCGGGGAGCTGTTTTTT.

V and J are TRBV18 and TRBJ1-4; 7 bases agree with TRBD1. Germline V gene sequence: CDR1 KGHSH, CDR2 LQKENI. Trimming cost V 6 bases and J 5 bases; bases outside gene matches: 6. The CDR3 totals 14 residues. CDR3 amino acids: CASSHQTGNEKLFF. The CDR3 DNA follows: TGTGCCAGCTCCCATCAGACAGGGAATGAAAAACTGTTTTTT.

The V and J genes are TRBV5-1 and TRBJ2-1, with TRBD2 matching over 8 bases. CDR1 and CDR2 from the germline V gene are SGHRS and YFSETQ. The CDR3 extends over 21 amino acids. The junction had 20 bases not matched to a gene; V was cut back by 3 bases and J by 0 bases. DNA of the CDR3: TGCGCCAGCAGCTCTGGGCGGGTCGTCGGGACTAGAATTTACTCCTACAATGAGCAGTTCTTC. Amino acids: CASSSGRVVGTRIYSYNEQFF.

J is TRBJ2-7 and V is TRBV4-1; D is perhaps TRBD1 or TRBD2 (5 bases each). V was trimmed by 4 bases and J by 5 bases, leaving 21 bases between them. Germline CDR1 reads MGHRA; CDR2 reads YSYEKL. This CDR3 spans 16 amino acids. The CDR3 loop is CASSPTGTATDHEQYF. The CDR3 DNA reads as TGCGCCAGCAGCCCCACCGGGACCGCGACGGACCACGAGCAGTACTTC.

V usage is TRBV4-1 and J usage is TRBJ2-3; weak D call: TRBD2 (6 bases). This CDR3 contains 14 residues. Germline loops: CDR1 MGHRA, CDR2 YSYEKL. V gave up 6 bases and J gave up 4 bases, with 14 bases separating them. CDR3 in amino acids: CASRASEAADTQYF. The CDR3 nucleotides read TGCGCCAGCAGGGCTAGCGAGGCGGCAGATACGCAGTATTTT.

The CDR3 is CASKAPGLKDGTDTQYF. The CDR3 nucleotides read TGTGCCAGCAAAGCACCGGGACTCAAGGACGGCACAGATACGCAGTATTTT. The rearrangement links TRBV2 to TRBJ2-3, with a weak D call TRBD2 (6 bases). This CDR3 region has 17 residues. V lost 7 bases and J lost 1, with 21 bases in between. Per the germline V gene, CDR1 is SNHLY and CDR2 is FYNNEI.

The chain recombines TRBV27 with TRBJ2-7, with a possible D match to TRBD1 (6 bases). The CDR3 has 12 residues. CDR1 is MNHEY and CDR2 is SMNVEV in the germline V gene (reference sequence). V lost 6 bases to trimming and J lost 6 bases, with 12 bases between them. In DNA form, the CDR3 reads TGTGCCAGCAGAACAGGGACGTCCGAGCAGTACTTC. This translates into CASRTGTSEQYF.

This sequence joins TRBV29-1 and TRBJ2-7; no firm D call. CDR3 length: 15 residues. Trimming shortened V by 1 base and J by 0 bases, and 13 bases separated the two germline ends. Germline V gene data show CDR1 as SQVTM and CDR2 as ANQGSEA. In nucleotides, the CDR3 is TGCAGCGTTGAAGTTACCGGAGCGAGCTCCTACGAGCAGTACTTC. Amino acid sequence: CSVEVTGASSYEQYF.

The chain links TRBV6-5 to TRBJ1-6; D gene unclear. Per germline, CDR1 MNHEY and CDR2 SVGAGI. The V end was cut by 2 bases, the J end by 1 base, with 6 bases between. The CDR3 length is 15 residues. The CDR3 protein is CASSYQDSYNSPLHF. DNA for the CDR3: TGTGCCAGCAGTTACCAGGATTCCTATAATTCACCCCTCCACTTT.

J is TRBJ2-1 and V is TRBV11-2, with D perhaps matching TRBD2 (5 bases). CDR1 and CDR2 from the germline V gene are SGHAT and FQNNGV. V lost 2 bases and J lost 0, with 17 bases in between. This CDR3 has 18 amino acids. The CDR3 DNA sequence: TGTGCCAGCAGCTTAATTTTGGCGGGTCAAAGCTCCTACAATGAGCAGTTCTTC. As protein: CASSLILAGQSSYNEQFF.

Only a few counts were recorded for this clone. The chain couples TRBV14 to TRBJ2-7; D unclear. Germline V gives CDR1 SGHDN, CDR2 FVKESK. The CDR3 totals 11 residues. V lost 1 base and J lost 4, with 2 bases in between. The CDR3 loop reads CASSQGYEQYF. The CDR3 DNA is TGTGCCAGCAGCCAAGGATACGAGCAGTACTTC.

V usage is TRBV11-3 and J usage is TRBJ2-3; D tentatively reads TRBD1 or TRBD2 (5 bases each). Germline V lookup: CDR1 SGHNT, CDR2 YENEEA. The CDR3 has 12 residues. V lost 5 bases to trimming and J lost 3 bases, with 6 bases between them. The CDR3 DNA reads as TGTGCCAGCAGCGGGACGACAGATACGCAGTATTTT. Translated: CASSGTTDTQYF.

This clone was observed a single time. The CDR3 region has the DNA TGCGCCAGCAGCAGGACAGGGTTCTACGAGCAGTACTTC. Its protein is CASSRTGFYEQYF. V and J are TRBV5-1 and TRBJ2-7, with TRBD1 matching over 8 bases. The junction had 3 bases not matched to a gene; V was cut back by 4 bases and J by 3 bases. The CDR3 sequence is 13 residues long. Germline V gene sequence: CDR1 SGHRS, CDR2 YFSETQ.

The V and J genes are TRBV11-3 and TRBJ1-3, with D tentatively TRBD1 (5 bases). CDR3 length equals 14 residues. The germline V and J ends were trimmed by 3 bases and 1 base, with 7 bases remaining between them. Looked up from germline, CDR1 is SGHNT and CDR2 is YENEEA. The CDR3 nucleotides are TGTGCCAGCAGCTTCGGGGGATCTGGAAACACCATATATTTT. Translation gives CASSFGGSGNTIYF. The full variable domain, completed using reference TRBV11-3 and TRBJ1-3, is EAGVVQSPRYKIIEKKQPVAFWCNPISGHNTLYWYLQNLGQGPELLIRYENEEAVDDSQLPKDRFSAERLKGVDSTLKIQPAELGDSAVYLCASSFGGSGNTIYFGEGSWLTVV.

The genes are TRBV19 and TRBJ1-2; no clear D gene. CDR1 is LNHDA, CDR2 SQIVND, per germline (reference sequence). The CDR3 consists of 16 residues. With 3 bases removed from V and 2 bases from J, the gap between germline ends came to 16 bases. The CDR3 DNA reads TGTGCCAGTAGTATTGGTCTTGGCAGCGGAAACTATGGCTACACCTTC. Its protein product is CASSIGLGSGNYGYTF.

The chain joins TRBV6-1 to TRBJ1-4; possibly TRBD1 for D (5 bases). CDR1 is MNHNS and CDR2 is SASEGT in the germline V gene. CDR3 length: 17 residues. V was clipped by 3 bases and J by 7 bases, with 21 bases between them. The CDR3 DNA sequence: TGTGCCAGCAGTGATTACGTGGTTGGGGGGAGTTTTGAAAAACTGTTTTTT. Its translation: CASSDYVVGGSFEKLFF.

The DNA for the CDR3 is TGTGCCAGTTGGACTAGCGGGAGGGACACCGGGGAGCTGTTTTTT. This codes for CASWTSGRDTGELFF. This chain joins TRBV19 and TRBJ2-2; 15 positions match TRBD2. J was trimmed by 3 bases and V by 8 bases; bases with no gene match: 1. The CDR3 sequence is 15 residues long. Germline V gene data show CDR1 as LNHDA and CDR2 as SQIVND (reference sequence).

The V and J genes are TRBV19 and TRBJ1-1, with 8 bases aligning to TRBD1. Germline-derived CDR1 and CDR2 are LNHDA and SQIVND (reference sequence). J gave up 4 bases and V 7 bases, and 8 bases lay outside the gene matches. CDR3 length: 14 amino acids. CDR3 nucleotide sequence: TGTGCCAGTACCATCCAGGGGGCTGGCACTGAAGCTTTCTTT. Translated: CASTIQGAGTEAFF.

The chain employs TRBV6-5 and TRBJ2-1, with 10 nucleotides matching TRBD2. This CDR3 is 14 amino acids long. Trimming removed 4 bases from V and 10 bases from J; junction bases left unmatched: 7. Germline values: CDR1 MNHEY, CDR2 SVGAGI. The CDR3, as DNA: TGTGCCAGCAGTTCAGCGGGAGGGCGGATGGAGCAGTTCTTC. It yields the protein CASSSAGGRMEQFF.